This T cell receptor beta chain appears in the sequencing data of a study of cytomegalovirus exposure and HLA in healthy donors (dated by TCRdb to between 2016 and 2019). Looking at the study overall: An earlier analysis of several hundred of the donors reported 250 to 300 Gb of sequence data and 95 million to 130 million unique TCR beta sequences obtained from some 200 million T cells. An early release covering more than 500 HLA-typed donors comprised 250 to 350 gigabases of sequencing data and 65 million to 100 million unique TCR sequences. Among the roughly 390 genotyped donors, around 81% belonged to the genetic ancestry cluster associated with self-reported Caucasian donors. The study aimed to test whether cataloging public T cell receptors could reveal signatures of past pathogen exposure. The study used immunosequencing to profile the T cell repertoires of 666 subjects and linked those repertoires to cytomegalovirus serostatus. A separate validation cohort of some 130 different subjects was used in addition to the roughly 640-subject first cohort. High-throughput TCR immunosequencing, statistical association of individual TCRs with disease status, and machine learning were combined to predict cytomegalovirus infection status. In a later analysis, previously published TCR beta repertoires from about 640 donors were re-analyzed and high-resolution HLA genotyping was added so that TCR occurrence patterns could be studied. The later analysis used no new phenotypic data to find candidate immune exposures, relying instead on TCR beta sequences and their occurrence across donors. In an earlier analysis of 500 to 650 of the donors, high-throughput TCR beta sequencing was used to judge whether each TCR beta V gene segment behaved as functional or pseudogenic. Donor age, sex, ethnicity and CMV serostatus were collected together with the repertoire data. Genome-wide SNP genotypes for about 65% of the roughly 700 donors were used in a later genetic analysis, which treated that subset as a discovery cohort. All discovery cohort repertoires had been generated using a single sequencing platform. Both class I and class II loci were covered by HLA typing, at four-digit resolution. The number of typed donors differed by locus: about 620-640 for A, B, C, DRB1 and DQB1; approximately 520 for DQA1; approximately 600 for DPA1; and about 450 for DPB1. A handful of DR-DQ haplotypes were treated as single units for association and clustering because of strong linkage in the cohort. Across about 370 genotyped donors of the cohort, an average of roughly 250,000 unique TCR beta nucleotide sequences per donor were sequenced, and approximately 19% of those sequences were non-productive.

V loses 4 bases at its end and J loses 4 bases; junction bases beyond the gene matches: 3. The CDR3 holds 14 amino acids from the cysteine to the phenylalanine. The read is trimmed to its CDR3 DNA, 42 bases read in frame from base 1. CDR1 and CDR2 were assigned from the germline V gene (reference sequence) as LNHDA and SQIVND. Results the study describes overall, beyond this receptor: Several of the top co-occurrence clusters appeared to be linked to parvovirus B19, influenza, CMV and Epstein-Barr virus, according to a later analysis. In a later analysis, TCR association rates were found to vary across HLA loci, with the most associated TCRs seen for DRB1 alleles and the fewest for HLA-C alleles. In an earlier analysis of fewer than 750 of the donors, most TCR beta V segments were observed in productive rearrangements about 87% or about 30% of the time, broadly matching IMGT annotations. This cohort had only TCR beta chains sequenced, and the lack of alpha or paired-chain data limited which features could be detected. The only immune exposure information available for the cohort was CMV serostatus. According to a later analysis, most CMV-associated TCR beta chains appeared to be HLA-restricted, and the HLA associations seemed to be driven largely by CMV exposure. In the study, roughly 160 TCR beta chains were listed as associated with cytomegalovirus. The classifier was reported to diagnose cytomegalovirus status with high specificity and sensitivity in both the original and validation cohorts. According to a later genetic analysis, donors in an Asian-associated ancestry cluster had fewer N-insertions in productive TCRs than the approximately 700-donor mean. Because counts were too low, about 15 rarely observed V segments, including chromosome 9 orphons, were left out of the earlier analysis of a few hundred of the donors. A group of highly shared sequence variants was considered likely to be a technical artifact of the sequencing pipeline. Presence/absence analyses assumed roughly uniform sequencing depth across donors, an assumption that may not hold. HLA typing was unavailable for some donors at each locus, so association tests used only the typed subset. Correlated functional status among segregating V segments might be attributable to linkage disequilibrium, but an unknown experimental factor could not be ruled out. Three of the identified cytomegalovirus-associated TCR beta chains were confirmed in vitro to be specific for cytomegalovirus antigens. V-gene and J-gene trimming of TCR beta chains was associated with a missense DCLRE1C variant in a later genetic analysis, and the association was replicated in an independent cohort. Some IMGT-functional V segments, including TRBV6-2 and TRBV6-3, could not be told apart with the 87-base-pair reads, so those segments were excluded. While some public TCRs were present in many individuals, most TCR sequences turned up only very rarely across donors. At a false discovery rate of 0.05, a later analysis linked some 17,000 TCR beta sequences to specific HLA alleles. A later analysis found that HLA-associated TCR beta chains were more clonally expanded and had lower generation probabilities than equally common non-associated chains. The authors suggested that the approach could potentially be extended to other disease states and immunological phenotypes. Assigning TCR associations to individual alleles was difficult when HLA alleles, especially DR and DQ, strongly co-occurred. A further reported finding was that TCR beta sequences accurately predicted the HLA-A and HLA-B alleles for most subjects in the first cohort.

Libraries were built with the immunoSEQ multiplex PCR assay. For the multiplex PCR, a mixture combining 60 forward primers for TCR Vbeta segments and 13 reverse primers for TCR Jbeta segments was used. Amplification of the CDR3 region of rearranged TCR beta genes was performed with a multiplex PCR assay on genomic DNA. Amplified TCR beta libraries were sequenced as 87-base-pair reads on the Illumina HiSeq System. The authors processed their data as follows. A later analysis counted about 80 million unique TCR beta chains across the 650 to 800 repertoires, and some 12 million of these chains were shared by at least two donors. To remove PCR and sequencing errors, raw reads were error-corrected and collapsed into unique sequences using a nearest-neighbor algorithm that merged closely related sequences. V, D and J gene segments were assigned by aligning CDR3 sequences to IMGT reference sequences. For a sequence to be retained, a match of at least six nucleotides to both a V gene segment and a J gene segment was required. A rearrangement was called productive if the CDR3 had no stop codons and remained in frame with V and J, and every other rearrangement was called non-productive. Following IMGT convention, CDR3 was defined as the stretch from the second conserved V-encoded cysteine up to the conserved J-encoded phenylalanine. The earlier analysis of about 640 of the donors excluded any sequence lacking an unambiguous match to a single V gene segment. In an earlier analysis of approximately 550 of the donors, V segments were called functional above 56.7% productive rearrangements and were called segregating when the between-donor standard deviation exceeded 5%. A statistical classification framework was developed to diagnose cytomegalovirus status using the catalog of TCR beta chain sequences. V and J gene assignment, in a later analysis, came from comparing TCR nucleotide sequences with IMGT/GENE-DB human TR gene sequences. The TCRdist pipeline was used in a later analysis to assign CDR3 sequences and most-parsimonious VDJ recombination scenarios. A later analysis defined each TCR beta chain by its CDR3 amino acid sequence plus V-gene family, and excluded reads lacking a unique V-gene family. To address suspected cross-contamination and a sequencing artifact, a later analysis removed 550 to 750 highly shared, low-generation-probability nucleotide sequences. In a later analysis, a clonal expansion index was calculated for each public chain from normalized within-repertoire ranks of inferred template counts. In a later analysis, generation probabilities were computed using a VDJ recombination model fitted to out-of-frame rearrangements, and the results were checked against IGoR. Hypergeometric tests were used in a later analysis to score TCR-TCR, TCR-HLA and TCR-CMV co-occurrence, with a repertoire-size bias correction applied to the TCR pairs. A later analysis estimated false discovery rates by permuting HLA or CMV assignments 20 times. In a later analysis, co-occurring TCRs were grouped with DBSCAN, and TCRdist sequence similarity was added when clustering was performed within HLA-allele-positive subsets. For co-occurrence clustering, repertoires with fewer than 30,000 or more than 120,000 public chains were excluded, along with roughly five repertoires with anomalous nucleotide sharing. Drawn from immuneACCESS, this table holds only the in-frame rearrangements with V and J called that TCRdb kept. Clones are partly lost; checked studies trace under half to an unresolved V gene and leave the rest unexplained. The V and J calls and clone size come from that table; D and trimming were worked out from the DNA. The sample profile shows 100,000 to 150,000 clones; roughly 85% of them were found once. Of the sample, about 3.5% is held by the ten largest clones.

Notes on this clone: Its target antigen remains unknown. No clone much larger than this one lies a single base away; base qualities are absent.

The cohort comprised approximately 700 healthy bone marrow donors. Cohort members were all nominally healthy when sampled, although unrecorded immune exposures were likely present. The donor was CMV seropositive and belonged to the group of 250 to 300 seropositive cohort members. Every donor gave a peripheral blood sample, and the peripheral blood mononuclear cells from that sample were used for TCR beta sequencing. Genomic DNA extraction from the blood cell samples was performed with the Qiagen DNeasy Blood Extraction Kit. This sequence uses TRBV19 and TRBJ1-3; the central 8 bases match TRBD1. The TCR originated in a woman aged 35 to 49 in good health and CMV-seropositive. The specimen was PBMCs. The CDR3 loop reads CASSKDRDGNTIYF. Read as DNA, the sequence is TGTGCCAGTAGTAAGGACAGGGACGGAAACACCATATATTTT.